Listed here are 7 T cell receptor beta chains from one sample, sequenced in a study of response to subunit inactivated influenza vaccine. MiXCR, run by TCRdb on the RT-PCR reads, gives a single entry per CDR3 protein. Of roughly 700,000 distinct CDR3 sequences detected, roughly 14% appear once; the ten largest clones hold 5.5% to 8%. Sample: PBMCs from blood, taken less than 15 days before vaccination. These receptors originate from a man aged 50 or older who received an inactivated influenza vaccine.

This sequence joins TRBV10-3 and TRBJ2-5; 11 bases line up with TRBD2. Losses at the gene ends were 4 bases for V and 2 bases for J; bases not matched to a gene: 3. Per the germline V gene, CDR1 is ENHRY and CDR2 is SYGVKD. This CDR3 is 15 amino acids long. In nucleotides, the CDR3 is TGTGCCATCAGTGCGGCTAGCGGGGGGCAAGAGACCCAGTACTTC. This codes for CAISAASGGQETQYF.

The chain recombines TRBV20-1 with TRBJ2-7; TRBD1 or TRBD2 may be the D gene (7 bases each). The V gene's germline CDR1 is DFQATT and CDR2 SNEGSKA (reference sequence). The CDR3 runs 14 residues. V lost 4 bases, J lost 6 bases, and 19 bases lay in between. CDR3 residues: CSAKRNRGGGEQYF. CDR3 nucleotides: TGCAGTGCTAAGCGTAACAGGGGCGGGGGCGAGCAGTACTTC.

This clonotype turned up a few times. The chain uses TRBV29-1 and TRBJ2-4, with 11 bases aligning to TRBD1. CDR1 SQVTM and CDR2 ANQGSEA come from the germline V gene. V lost 3 bases to trimming and J lost 11 bases; unmatched junction nucleotides: 9. This CDR3 comprises 14 residues. DNA of the CDR3: TGCAGCGTTGACGCATCCGGACAGGGGGCGGTTCAGTACTTC. This gives the protein CSVDASGQGAVQYF.

This clonotype came up a few times. The rearrangement joins TRBV4-1 to TRBJ2-1, with 10 bases that match TRBD1. The junction had 6 bases not matched to a gene; V was cut back by 3 bases and J by 1 base. Germline-derived CDR1 and CDR2 are MGHRA and YSYEKL. The CDR3 totals 17 residues. The CDR3 DNA sequence: TGCGCCAGCAGCCACCCCCGACAGGGGGCTTCCTACAATGAGCAGTTCTTC. It yields the protein CASSHPRQGASYNEQFF.

This chain links TRBV12-3 or TRBV12-4 with TRBJ2-1; weak D call: TRBD2 (6 bases). This CDR3 has 13 residues. CDR3 protein: CASQLANNNEQFF. The CDR3 nucleotides are TGTGCAAGCCAGCTAGCGAACAACAATGAGCAGTTCTTC.

This clonotype showed up many times. The rearrangement uses TRBV5-1 and TRBJ2-3, with no clear D. Trimming stripped 0 bases from V and 0 bases from J, with 8 bases between. Per germline, CDR1 SGHRS and CDR2 YFSETQ. CDR3 length: 15 residues. CDR3 sequence reads: CASSLDRSSTDTQYF. CDR3 nucleotides: TGCGCCAGCAGCTTGGACCGATCTAGCACAGATACGCAGTATTTT.

This clonotype was counted ten times or more. The chain employs TRBV12-3 or TRBV12-4 and TRBJ1-1, with TRBD1 identical over 9 bases. The CDR3 covers 18 residues. Losses at the gene ends were 5 bases for V and 1 base for J; bases not matched to a gene: 14. CDR3 amino acids: CASSRQRWDREENTEAFF. The CDR3 nucleotides are TGTGCCAGCAGTCGCCAGAGGTGGGACAGGGAGGAGAACACTGAAGCTTTCTTT.